This T cell receptor beta chain came from a study of cytomegalovirus exposure and HLA in healthy donors. Study-wide results and caveats: Previously analyzed data showed that most TCR beta V segments were productive at a frequency of about 87% or about 30%. An analysis that was carried out later associated 15,000 to 20,000 TCR beta sequences with HLA alleles at 0.05 false discovery rate.

The PCR used 60 Vbeta and 13 Jbeta primers. Profiled with immunoSEQ multiplex PCR; TCRdb holds only in-frame clones, not every one. The table lists about 130,000 clones. As for this clone: What it binds is unknown.

CDR1 and CDR2 (germline): SGHTS, YDEGEE. The ends lost 3 bases at V and 4 bases at J; junction bases unmatched: 15. The CDR3 has 17 amino acids. Sample: PBMCs. This rearrangement joins TRBV5-8 to TRBJ2-7; 8 positions match TRBD1. This sequence was found in a man aged 40-50 years in good health and CMV-seronegative. The CDR3 coding sequence is TGTGCCAGCAGCTCGGACAGGGCGCACTTGCGGGGATACGAGCAGTACTTC. This translates into CASSSDRAHLRGYEQYF.